The 31 T cell receptor beta chains given below trace back to one sample, sequenced in a study of cytomegalovirus exposure and HLA in healthy donors. In the PCR, 60 Vbeta and 13 Jbeta primers were used. The table came from immunoSEQ multiplex PCR; TCRdb's copy has only in-frame clones and leaves some out. The table lists 150,000 to 160,000 clones, 85% of them singletons, with approximately 2.5% in the top ten. Sequenced material: PBMCs. These receptor sequences come from a woman younger than 35 in good health and CMV-seronegative.

CDR3 amino acids: CASSQDFGAGGPSTQYF. The CDR3 DNA sequence: TGTGCCAGCAGCCAAGATTTCGGAGCGGGGGGGCCTTCTACGCAGTATTTT. V usage is TRBV4-2 and J usage is TRBJ2-3; 10 bases agree with TRBD2. The V gene end was trimmed by 0 bases and the J gene end by 8 bases; junction bases not matched to a gene: 11. Germline values: CDR1 LGHNA, CDR2 YNFKEQ. The CDR3 is 17 residues long.

In its sample, this clone was seen once. The CDR3 protein is CASSPDWGLDTQYF. In DNA form, the CDR3 reads TGTGCCAGCAGCCCTGACTGGGGCCTGGACACGCAGTATTTT. This chain uses TRBV7-9 with TRBJ2-3; D may be TRBD1 (5 bases). The CDR3 is 14 amino acids. Germline V gene data show CDR1 as SEHNR and CDR2 as FQNEAQ (reference sequence). V shed 5 bases and J shed 9 bases, with 18 bases lying between them.

The chain employs TRBV2 and TRBJ2-1; 12 nucleotides line up with TRBD2. CDR1 and CDR2 (germline): SNHLY, FYNNEI. J lost 9 bases, V lost 5 bases, and 8 bases had no gene match. The CDR3 extends over 15 amino acids. Here the CDR3 DNA reads TGTGCCAGCAGTCGGACTAGCGGGACTCAAGGTGAGCAGTTCTTC. It specifies CASSRTSGTQGEQFF. The full variable domain, in which reference TRBV2 and TRBJ2-1 provide the parts outside the CDR3, is EPEVTQTPSHQVTQMGQEVILRCVPISNHLYFYWYRQILGQKVEFLVSFYNNEISEKSEIFDDQFSVERPDGSNFTLKIRSTKLEDSAMYFCASSRTSGTQGEQFFGPGTRLTVL.

The gene calls are TRBV6-1 and TRBJ2-4, with TRBD1 identical over 7 bases. J gave up 9 bases and V 7 bases, and 9 bases lay outside the gene matches. The germline CDR1 and CDR2 sequences are MNHNS and SASEGT. CDR3 size: 13 residues. For the CDR3, the DNA is TGTGCCAGCAACGACAGGGAAGTGGCCATTCAGTACTTC. Protein sequence: CASNDREVAIQYF.

In its sample, this clone was seen once. Written as DNA, the CDR3 is TGTGCCACCAGCAGAGATCTGGGGGGATCCGGAAACACCATATATTTT. This gives the protein CATSRDLGGSGNTIYF. The chain couples TRBV15 to TRBJ1-3, with D perhaps matching TRBD1 (5 bases). This CDR3 has 16 residues. V lost 0 bases, J lost 4 bases, and 13 bases lay in between. Looked up from germline, CDR1 is LNHNV and CDR2 is YYDKDF (reference sequence).

The chain uses TRBV28 and TRBJ2-7; 10 nucleotides line up with TRBD1. The CDR3 consists of 14 residues. After removal of 11 bases from V and 3 bases from J, the junction contained 10 bases not matched to a gene. Germline V lookup: CDR1 MDHEN, CDR2 SYDVKM. CDR3 bases: TGTGCCGGCCTTGGCGGGACAGGGGTCTACGAGCAGTACTTC. Amino acids: CAGLGGTGVYEQYF.

The DNA for the CDR3 is TGTGCCAGTAGTCGCGACAGGATCTATGGCTACACCTTC. This codes for CASSRDRIYGYTF. The gene calls are TRBV19 and TRBJ1-2; tentatively, D is TRBD1 (6 bases). The CDR3 totals 13 residues. The V end was cut by 5 bases, the J end by 4 bases, with 11 bases between. CDR1 and CDR2 (germline): LNHDA, SQIVND (reference sequence).

The chain couples TRBV19 to TRBJ2-3, with 7 bases fitting TRBD2. Germline-derived CDR1 and CDR2 are LNHDA and SQIVND (reference sequence). After removal of 5 bases from V and 2 bases from J, the junction contained 10 bases not matched to a gene. The CDR3 is made up of 16 amino acids. CDR3 residues: CASSGLAESYTDTQYF. CDR3 bases: TGTGCCAGTAGTGGGCTAGCGGAGTCCTACACAGATACGCAGTATTTT.

The CDR3 DNA follows: TGTGCCAGCAGCCTAGCGGTCAGACCCTCTGGAAACACCATATATTTT. Protein: CASSLAVRPSGNTIYF. The chain employs TRBV28 and TRBJ1-3; D is unresolved. Germline CDR1 and CDR2: MDHEN and SYDVKM. The CDR3 length is 16 residues. The V and J ends lost 6 bases and 0 bases respectively, with 15 bases between them.

This chain uses TRBV7-9 with TRBJ2-1; D uncertain. The V and J ends lost 1 base and 8 bases respectively, with 6 bases between them. CDR3 length: 12 residues. Looked up from germline, CDR1 is SEHNR and CDR2 is FQNEAQ (reference sequence). The CDR3 here is CASSLETDEQFF. CDR3 coding DNA: TGTGCCAGCAGCTTAGAAACGGATGAGCAGTTCTTC.

The V gene is TRBV7-9, the J gene TRBJ1-4, with D perhaps matching TRBD1 (6 bases). Germline V gene sequence: CDR1 SEHNR, CDR2 FQNEAQ (reference sequence). Trimming pared 5 bases from V and 7 bases from J, leaving 17 bases between. The CDR3 covers 15 residues. The CDR3 sequence is CASSPGHTGGEKLFF. The CDR3, as DNA: TGTGCCAGCAGCCCGGGACACACGGGGGGTGAAAAACTGTTTTTT.

V and J are TRBV7-2 and TRBJ2-7; 7 nucleotides agree with TRBD2. The germline V gene has CDR1 SGHTA and CDR2 FQGNSA. The junction had 9 bases not matched to a gene; V was cut back by 4 bases and J by 6 bases. The CDR3 contains 14 residues. CDR3 loop: CASSSLGGEGEQYF. In DNA form, the CDR3 reads TGTGCCAGCAGCTCCCTGGGGGGGGAAGGCGAGCAGTACTTC.

The chain is built from TRBV27 and TRBJ2-1; D gene uncertain. Germline V CDR1 and CDR2: MNHEY, SMNVEV (reference sequence). The length of the CDR3 is 11 residues. V lost 6 bases, J lost 4 bases, and 4 bases lay in between. CDR3 in amino acids: CASSQYNEQFF. CDR3 nucleotide sequence: TGTGCCAGCAGCCAGTACAATGAGCAGTTCTTC.

V is TRBV7-9 and J is TRBJ1-2; 7 bases are shared with TRBD1. The CDR3 is made up of 15 amino acids. The J segment lost 5 bases and the V segment lost 3 bases, leaving 9 bases of the junction unmatched. From germline, CDR1 is SEHNR and CDR2 FQNEAQ (reference sequence). The CDR3 nucleotides read TGTGCCAGCAGCTTCCGGGACAGAATAGCTTATGGCTACACCTTC. Its translation: CASSFRDRIAYGYTF.

The V call is TRBV10-2, the J call TRBJ2-7, with D hard to call. The CDR3 extends over 13 amino acids. Germline CDR1 reads WSHSY; CDR2 reads SAAADI. V lost 5 bases to trimming and J lost 4 bases, with 12 bases between them. The CDR3: CASSPFTPYEQYF. CDR3 DNA: TGCGCCAGCAGTCCCTTCACACCTTACGAGCAGTACTTC.

This chain uses TRBV5-1 with TRBJ2-5; the match to TRBD2 covers 7 bases. Trimming cost V 4 bases and J 5 bases; bases outside gene matches: 2. CDR1 and CDR2 (germline): SGHRS, YFSETQ. The CDR3 is 12 residues long. CDR3: CASSPAGETQYF. CDR3 nucleotides: TGCGCCAGCAGCCCAGCGGGGGAGACCCAGTACTTC.

Sample share makes this clone medium-sized. This sequence joins TRBV30 and TRBJ1-1; D possibly corresponds to TRBD1 (5 bases). The germline gives CDR1 GTSNPN, CDR2 SVGIG (reference sequence). Trimming left V 3 bases short and J 1 base short, with 9 bases between. The CDR3 covers 13 residues. CDR3 sequence (DNA): TGTGCCTGGAGCCTTACAGGGAACACTGAAGCTTTCTTT. This sequence encodes CAWSLTGNTEAFF.

V and J are TRBV2 and TRBJ2-4; D call uncertain. The CDR3 consists of 15 residues. Germline V gives CDR1 SNHLY, CDR2 FYNNEI. The V gene lost 8 bases and the J gene lost 0 bases, with 14 bases spanning the gap. The CDR3 bases are TGTGCCAGCGGTGTTAGCCGCGCAGCCAAAAACATTCAGTACTTC. Translating gives CASGVSRAAKNIQYF.

The V call is TRBV28, the J call TRBJ2-3; 7 nucleotides match TRBD2. With V trimmed by 3 bases and J by 1 base, 7 bases remained unmatched. Germline V CDR1 and CDR2: MDHEN, SYDVKM. The CDR3 covers 16 residues. CDR3 in amino acids: CASSLLALAGTDTQYF. CDR3 coding DNA: TGTGCCAGCAGTTTGCTAGCTCTAGCGGGCACAGATACGCAGTATTTT.

This sequence joins TRBV5-1 and TRBJ2-1, with 7 bases fitting TRBD2. Germline V gene data show CDR1 as SGHRS and CDR2 as YFSETQ. This CDR3 region has 15 residues. Unmatched junction bases numbered 11, after V lost 1 base and J lost 10 bases. The CDR3 sequence: CASSLWGGNSGEQFF. The DNA of the CDR3 is TGCGCCAGCAGCTTGTGGGGGGGGAATTCGGGGGAGCAGTTCTTC.

The V call is TRBV6-5, the J call TRBJ2-5; D possibly corresponds to TRBD1 (5 bases). The germline CDR1 and CDR2 sequences are MNHEY and SVGAGI. The CDR3 consists of 13 residues. V gave up 6 bases and J gave up 1 base, with 9 bases separating them. Written as DNA, the CDR3 is TGTGCCAGCAGCGACAGTCCCCAAGAGACCCAGTACTTC. Its protein is CASSDSPQETQYF.

This chain links TRBV29-1 with TRBJ2-6; 15 bases are shared with TRBD2. V trimming: 0 bases; J trimming: 2 bases; junction bases outside the gene matches: 14. Germline CDR1 reads SQVTM; CDR2 reads ANQGSEA. The CDR3 spans 22 residues. For the CDR3, the DNA is TGCAGCGTTGAAGAGATCTCTGGGGGACTAGCGGGAGGAGGGCCTGGGGCCAACGTCCTGACTTTC. Its translation: CSVEEISGGLAGGGPGANVLTF.

The chain has TRBV6-5 and TRBJ1-2; D unclear. CDR1 MNHEY and CDR2 SVGAGI come from the germline V gene. This CDR3 contains 14 residues. Deletions cut 2 bases from V and 2 bases from J, with 9 bases between. The CDR3 here is CASSYRGSNYGYTF. For the CDR3, the DNA is TGTGCCAGCAGTTACCGAGGCAGCAACTATGGCTACACCTTC.

The chain is built from TRBV7-9 and TRBJ2-1; D uncertain. V was cut by 1 base and J by 0 bases, with 10 bases left in between. Germline V lookup: CDR1 SEHNR, CDR2 FQNEAQ (reference sequence). The CDR3 consists of 16 residues. The CDR3 sequence is CASSLVGSSSYNEQFF. As DNA, the CDR3 is TGTGCCAGCAGCTTAGTAGGTTCTAGCTCCTACAATGAGCAGTTCTTC.

CDR3 sequence reads: CASSGRGEGTCLYGYTF. CDR3 in DNA: TGTGCCAGTAGTGGGCGGGGGGAAGGGACATGCCTCTATGGCTACACCTTC. The chain has TRBV19 and TRBJ1-2, with D possibly matching TRBD1 (6 bases). Germline CDR1 and CDR2: LNHDA and SQIVND (reference sequence). This CDR3 contains 17 residues. The V end was cut by 5 bases, the J end by 4 bases, with 23 bases between.

This clone appeared a few times. The V gene is TRBV2, the J gene TRBJ2-3; TRBD1 is a possible D gene (5 bases). This CDR3 contains 14 residues. The ends were cut back, 2 bases at V and 0 bases at J, with 6 bases in the middle. Per the germline V gene, CDR1 is SNHLY and CDR2 is FYNNEI. CDR3 sequence: CASSERQSTDTQYF. CDR3 bases: TGTGCCAGCAGTGAAAGACAGAGCACAGATACGCAGTATTTT.

This clone was detected only once. In the same sample, other DNA sequences code for this CDR3. The chain has TRBV19 and TRBJ2-2; TRBD2 aligns across 13 bases. This CDR3 spans 16 amino acids. Germline V gives CDR1 LNHDA, CDR2 SQIVND (reference sequence). J was trimmed by 4 bases and V by 6 bases; bases with no gene match: 5. CDR3 coding DNA: TGTGCCAGTAGCACGGGACTAGCGGGGTTCACCGGGGAGCTGTTTTTT. Amino acids: CASSTGLAGFTGELFF.

The rearrangement links TRBV11-2 to TRBJ1-5; no reliable D call. The V and J ends lost 5 bases and 6 bases respectively, with 17 bases between them. CDR3 size: 15 residues. Germline CDR1 and CDR2: SGHAT and FQNNGV. The CDR3 spells CASSLGMAVLQPQHF. The CDR3 DNA follows: TGTGCCAGCAGCCTCGGGATGGCAGTCCTTCAGCCCCAGCATTTT. Together with reference TRBV11-2 and TRBJ1-5, the CDR3 gives the full variable domain: EAGVAQSPRYKIIEKRQSVAFWCNPISGHATLYWYQQILGQGPKLLIQFQNNGVVDDSQLPKDRFSAERLKGVDSTLKIQPAKLEDSAVYLCASSLGMAVLQPQHFGDGTRLSIL.

Remarks on this clone: A read error may produce the germline difference seen at one junction end. Other DNA sequences of this sample code for an identical CDR3. CDR3 sequence (DNA): TGCGCCAGCAGTTTGGGGGGGGGCCATCAGCCCCAGCATTTT. The encoded protein is CASSLGGGHQPQHF. The genes are TRBV27 and TRBJ1-5, with a tentative D call TRBD1 (6 bases). Germline-derived CDR1 and CDR2 are MNHEY and SMNVEV (reference sequence). This CDR3 has 14 amino acids.

This sequence joins TRBV14 and TRBJ2-7; 8 bases are a match to TRBD2. Per the germline V gene, CDR1 is SGHDN and CDR2 is FVKESK. V lost 1 base and J lost 0; bases outside the gene matches: 11. The CDR3 sequence is 18 residues long. The DNA for the CDR3 is TGTGCCAGCAGCCAAGGAATTTTTACTAGCGGCTTCTCCTACGAGCAGTACTTC. This encodes CASSQGIFTSGFSYEQYF.

A single count supports this clone. The chain combines TRBV2 with TRBJ1-6; TRBD1 aligns across 10 bases. The CDR3 is 13 residues long. The germline CDR1 and CDR2 sequences are SNHLY and FYNNEI. Germline trimming cut 10 bases from V and 6 bases from J; bases unmatched to any gene: 3. The CDR3 DNA follows: TGTGCCACCGGGACAGGGGTTAATTCACCCCTCCACTTT. Its translation is CATGTGVNSPLHF.